The next 18 T cell receptor beta chains were all read from a single sample in a study of prognosis after radiotherapy for stage I lung cancer. Amplicons of TCR beta CDR3 were generated from genomic DNA by two-round multiplex PCR. The first round of PCR was done with primers that matched each TRBV and TRBJ gene. TCRdb re-analysed the multiplex PCR reads in MiXCR, keeping a single row per CDR3 protein. Among 20,000 to 30,000 distinct CDR3 sequences listed, about 41% were seen once. This specimen consisted of PBMCs, obtained before or after stereotactic body radiation therapy (not recorded which). The receptors stem from a donor aged 50 or older with non-small cell lung cancer.

The V and J genes are TRBV10-3 and TRBJ2-7; D unresolved. The ends were cut back, 0 bases at V and 1 base at J, with 19 bases in the middle. CDR1 is ENHRY and CDR2 is SYGVKD in the germline V gene. CDR3 size: 18 residues. The CDR3 is CAISESRLGNGTSYEQYF. CDR3 bases: TGTGCCATCAGTGAGTCACGGCTGGGGAACGGCACGTCCTACGAGCAGTACTTC.

This clonotype was counted a few times. The chain has TRBV28 and TRBJ1-4; 8 positions agree with TRBD1. From germline, CDR1 is MDHEN and CDR2 SYDVKM. V gave up 6 bases and J gave up 7 bases; unmatched junction bases: 13. This CDR3 is 16 amino acids long. Written as DNA, the CDR3 is TGTGCCAGCAGCCCAGCGACCGGGACAGGCTCTGAAAAACTGTTTTTT. It is translated as CASSPATGTGSEKLFF.

About this clonotype itself: Since a far larger clone is one base different, this is likely a read error. The chain joins TRBV11-1 to TRBJ2-7, with D perhaps matching TRBD2 (6 bases). The CDR3 covers 16 residues. Looked up from germline, CDR1 is SGHAT and CDR2 is FQDESV (reference sequence). The DNA for the CDR3 is TGCGCCAGCAGCTTGGAACAATCGGTCCGGGAGTCCGAGCAGTACTTC. Its translation: CASSLEQSVRESEQYF.

This clonotype was seen repeatedly, ten times or more. The chain combines TRBV2 with TRBJ2-5, with D possibly TRBD2 on 5 matching bases. Germline values: CDR1 SNHLY, CDR2 FYNNEI. The CDR3 is made up of 14 amino acids. Deletions cut 3 bases from V and 1 base from J, with 9 bases between. This CDR3 reads CASSDGLFQETQYF. Written as DNA, the CDR3 is TGTGCCAGCAGTGACGGACTGTTCCAAGAGACCCAGTACTTC.

This clonotype was detected only a few times. The chain has TRBV24-1 and TRBJ2-7, with D uncertain. CDR3 size: 13 residues. Trimming left V 3 bases short and J 7 bases short, with 12 bases between. The germline V gene encodes CDR1 KGHDR and CDR2 SFDVKD. The CDR3 DNA sequence: TGTGCCACCAGTGATGGGGTATCAGGTGAGCAGTACTTC. Translated, it gives CATSDGVSGEQYF.

As concerns this clonotype: A far bigger clonotype differs at one base, so this is likely a read error. V usage is TRBV2 and J usage is TRBJ1-2; tentative D call: TRBD1 (5 bases). The germline gives CDR1 SNHLY, CDR2 FYNNEI. The V gene lost 6 bases and the J gene lost 7 bases, with 15 bases spanning the gap. The CDR3 covers 13 residues. CDR3 bases: TGTGCCAGCAGGGCGGGGGATAGCTGTGGCTACACCTTC. Translated, it gives CASRAGDSCGYTF.

This clonotype has a count of ten or more. V usage is TRBV18 and J usage is TRBJ2-7; 8 bases line up with TRBD1. V was pared by 5 bases and J by 2 bases, with 2 bases of the junction left unmatched. Germline V CDR1 and CDR2: KGHSH, LQKENI. The CDR3 extends over 13 amino acids. CDR3 sequence reads: CASSAQGAYEQYF. Written as DNA, the CDR3 is TGTGCCAGCTCAGCACAGGGGGCCTACGAGCAGTACTTC. Full variable domain (rest looked up from reference TRBV18 and TRBJ2-7): NAGVMQNPRHLVRRRGQEARLRCSPMKGHSHVYWYRQLPEEGLKFMVYLQKENIIDESGMPKERFSAEFPKEGPSILRIQQVVRGDSAAYFCASSAQGAYEQYFGPGTRLTVT.

About this clonotype: This likely came from a read error, as a far larger clone is one base away. The chain employs TRBV6-9 and TRBJ2-7; perhaps TRBD2 as D (6 bases). Germline values: CDR1 MNHGY, CDR2 SVAAGI. The CDR3 loop spans 11 amino acids. In DNA, the CDR3 is TGTGTCAGCAGTCCCCGGGGGGAGCAGTACTTC. Translation: CVSSPRGEQYF.

A remark on this clonotype: A read error is the likely source, as a far larger clone sits one nucleotide away. The chain recombines TRBV6-1 with TRBJ2-5; the D is unclear. Germline CDR1 MNHNS, CDR2 SASEGT. The CDR3 totals 16 residues. V gave up 6 bases and J gave up 5 bases, with 22 bases separating them. CDR3 protein: CASRTAKSVGVETQYF. The DNA of the CDR3 is TGTGCCAGCAGAACTGCTAAGAGCGTGGGCGTGGAGACCCAGTACTTC.

This chain joins TRBV5-1 and TRBJ2-3; D gene unclear. The CDR3 has 14 amino acids. V gave up 1 base and J gave up 3 bases, with 9 bases separating them. From germline, CDR1 is SGHRS and CDR2 YFSETQ. The CDR3 sequence: CASSLSYITDTQYF. The CDR3 DNA reads as TGCGCCAGCAGCTTGTCCTATATTACAGATACGCAGTATTTT.

This clonotype is classed as medium-sized. This rearrangement joins TRBV6-1 to TRBJ2-2; D is perhaps TRBD2 (6 bases). Germline lookup yields CDR1 MNHNS and CDR2 SASEGT. V lost 8 bases and J lost 4, with 14 bases in between. The CDR3 length is 14 residues. The DNA of the CDR3 is TGTGCCAGCGAGCGGCAGGGAGGCACCGGGGAGCTGTTTTTT. It is translated as CASERQGGTGELFF.

This clonotype was seen repeatedly, ten times or more. The V and J genes are TRBV14 and TRBJ2-1; 7 bases match TRBD2. From germline, CDR1 is SGHDN and CDR2 FVKESK. CDR3 size: 14 residues. V lost 4 bases and J lost 5; bases outside the gene matches: 5. CDR3 sequence reads: CASSRLAVHNEQFF. CDR3 sequence (DNA): TGTGCCAGCAGCCGACTAGCTGTTCACAATGAGCAGTTCTTC.

On this clonotype: A much larger clone lies one base from this, so it may be a read error. The rearrangement uses TRBV4-1 and TRBJ2-1; 16 positions match TRBD2. Germline CDR1 and CDR2: MGHRA and YSYEKL. The CDR3 covers 18 residues. The CDR3 region has the DNA TGCTCCAGCAGCCAGGTTGGGACTAGCGGGAGGGCCTGGGATGAGCAGTTCTTC. Protein: CSSSQVGTSGRAWDEQFF.

The chain recombines TRBV6-2 or TRBV6-3 with TRBJ1-2, with 9 bases lining up with TRBD1. The germline CDR1 and CDR2 sequences are MNHEY and SVGEGT. The CDR3 runs 16 residues. V trimming: 5 bases; J trimming: 6 bases; junction bases outside the gene matches: 13. DNA of the CDR3: TGTGCCAGCAGTGCTGGGACAGGGTTGGGAGGACATGGCTACACCTTC. Translation gives CASSAGTGLGGHGYTF.

Points on this clonotype: A far larger clone is one nucleotide away, so this likely arose from a read error. This chain uses TRBV12-3 or TRBV12-4 with TRBJ2-1; 7 bases agree with TRBD1. V lost 9 bases and J lost 7; bases outside the gene matches: 9. This CDR3 spans 13 amino acids. The CDR3 DNA reads TGTGCCAGTCATTTGGTGGGACAGAATGAGCAGTTCTTC. Its protein product is CASHLVGQNEQFF.

As to this clonotype: A far larger clone is off by one base, so a read error is likely. This sequence joins TRBV6-8 and TRBJ2-1; D call uncertain. Germline lookup yields CDR1 MNHGY and CDR2 SAAAGT. CDR3 size: 15 residues. As DNA, the CDR3 is TGTGCCAGCAGCCCTCCCGAACAGAACTACAATGAGCAGTTATTC. As protein: CASSPPEQNYNEQLF.

This clonotype has at least ten counts. The chain combines TRBV7-2 with TRBJ2-2; 8 bases line up with TRBD1. The length of the CDR3 is 15 residues. The V gene's germline CDR1 is SGHTA and CDR2 FQGNSA. Trimming cost V 3 bases and J 4 bases; bases outside gene matches: 4. The CDR3 DNA is TGTGCCAGCAGCTTTTCCGGGACAGGCACCGGGGAGCTGTTTTTT. Translation: CASSFSGTGTGELFF.

This clonotype was observed many times. This chain connects TRBV6-1 to TRBJ2-2; D could derive from TRBD1 or TRBD2 (5 bases each). Trimming cost V 2 bases and J 4 bases, with 14 bases left between them. The CDR3 sequence is 16 residues long. Germline CDR1 reads MNHNS; CDR2 reads SASEGT. CDR3 sequence (DNA): TGTGCCAGCAGTGAAACGGGACGGATGGTCACCGGGGAGCTGTTTTTT. This translates into CASSETGRMVTGELFF.